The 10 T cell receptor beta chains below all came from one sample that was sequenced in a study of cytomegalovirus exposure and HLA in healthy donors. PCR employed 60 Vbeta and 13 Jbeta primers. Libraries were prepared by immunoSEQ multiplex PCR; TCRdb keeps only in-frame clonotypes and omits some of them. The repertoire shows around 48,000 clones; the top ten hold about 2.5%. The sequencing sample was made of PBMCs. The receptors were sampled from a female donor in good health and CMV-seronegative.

The CDR3 reads CAWGEGLVYEQYF. As DNA, the CDR3 is TGTGCCTGGGGAGAAGGACTAGTTTACGAGCAGTACTTC. The V and J genes are TRBV30 and TRBJ2-7, with 7 positions matching TRBD2. J was trimmed by 4 bases and V by 5 bases; bases with no gene match: 8. This CDR3 is 13 amino acids long. Germline loops: CDR1 GTSNPN, CDR2 SVGIG (reference sequence).

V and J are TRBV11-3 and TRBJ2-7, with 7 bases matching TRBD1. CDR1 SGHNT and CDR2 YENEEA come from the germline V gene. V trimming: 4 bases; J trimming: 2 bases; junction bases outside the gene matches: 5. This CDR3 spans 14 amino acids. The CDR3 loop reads CASSSLTGPYEQYF. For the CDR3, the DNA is TGTGCCAGCAGCTCTCTGACAGGGCCCTACGAGCAGTACTTC.

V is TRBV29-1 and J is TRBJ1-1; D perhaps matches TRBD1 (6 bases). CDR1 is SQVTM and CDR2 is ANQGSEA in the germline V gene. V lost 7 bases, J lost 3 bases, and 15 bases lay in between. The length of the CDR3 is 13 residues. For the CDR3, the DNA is TGCAGCGCGAAACAGGGTGTTGACACTGAAGCTTTCTTT. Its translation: CSAKQGVDTEAFF.

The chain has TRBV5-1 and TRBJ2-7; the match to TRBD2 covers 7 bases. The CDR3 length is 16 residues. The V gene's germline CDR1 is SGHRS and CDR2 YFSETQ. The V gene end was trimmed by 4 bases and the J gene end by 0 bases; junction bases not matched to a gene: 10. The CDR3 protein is CASSLTAGATSYEQYF. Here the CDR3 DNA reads TGCGCCAGCAGCCTCACCGCGGGAGCCACCTCCTACGAGCAGTACTTC.

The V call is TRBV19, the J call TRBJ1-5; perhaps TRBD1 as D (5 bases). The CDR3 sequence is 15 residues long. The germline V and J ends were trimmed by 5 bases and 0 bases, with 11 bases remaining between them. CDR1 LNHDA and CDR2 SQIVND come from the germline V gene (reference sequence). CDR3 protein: CASSRQGNSNQPQHF. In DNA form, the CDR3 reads TGTGCCAGTAGTCGTCAGGGCAATAGCAATCAGCCCCAGCATTTT.

The CDR3 DNA is TGTGCCAGCAGTGAAGTCTGGACAGGGGGAAACCAGCCCCAGCATTTT. Translated, it gives CASSEVWTGGNQPQHF. The chain has TRBV6-1 and TRBJ1-5; 10 positions match TRBD1. V shed 1 base and J 7 bases; nucleotides not matched to a gene: 7. CDR1 and CDR2 from the germline V gene are MNHNS and SASEGT. The CDR3 runs to 16 residues.

CDR3 region: CASGGGGQETQYF. DNA of the CDR3: TGTGCCAGCGGAGGGGGGGGCCAAGAGACCCAGTACTTC. This sequence joins TRBV25-1 and TRBJ2-5; TRBD2 might be the D (7 bases). Germline CDR1 and CDR2: MGHDK and SYGVNS. Trimming removed 8 bases from V and 1 base from J, with 11 bases in between. This CDR3 is built from 13 residues.

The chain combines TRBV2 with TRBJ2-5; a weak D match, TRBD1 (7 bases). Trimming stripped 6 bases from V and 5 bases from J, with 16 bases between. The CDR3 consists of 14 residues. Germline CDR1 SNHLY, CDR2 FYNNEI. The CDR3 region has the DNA TGTGCCAGCAGGCGGGACAGCCGGGAGGAGACCCAGTACTTC. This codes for CASRRDSREETQYF.

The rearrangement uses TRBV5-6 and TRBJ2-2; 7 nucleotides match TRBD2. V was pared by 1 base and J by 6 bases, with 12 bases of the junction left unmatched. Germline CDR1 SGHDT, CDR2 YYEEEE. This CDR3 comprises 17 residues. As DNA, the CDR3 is TGTGCCAGCAGCTTGTTCCGGGTTCTCGCGGGGGCCGGGGAGCTGTTTTTT. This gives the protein CASSLFRVLAGAGELFF.

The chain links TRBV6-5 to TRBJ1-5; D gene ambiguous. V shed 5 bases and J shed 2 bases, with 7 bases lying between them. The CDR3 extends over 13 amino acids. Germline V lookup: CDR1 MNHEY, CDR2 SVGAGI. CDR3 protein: CASSVGGNQPQHF. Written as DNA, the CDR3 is TGTGCCAGCAGTGTTGGAGGCAATCAGCCCCAGCATTTT.